This record looks at one T cell receptor (beta chain) sequence and its context. The antigen is not known. The data belong to a study of T cell responses to AZD1222 COVID-19 vaccine. V dropped 4 bases and J dropped 5; count of bases not matched to a gene: 2. The CDR3 has 13 amino acids. Per germline, CDR1 LNHDA and CDR2 SQIVND (reference sequence). Method: immunoSEQ multiplex PCR; TCRdb's copy keeps in-frame clones and lacks some. The sample consists of roughly 150,000 clones, around 91% of them appearing once. Whole-study results and caveats: Nearly half of spike-specific TCRs reportedly target variant regions that are unmutated in the B.1.351 and B.1.1.7 variants. At baseline, just 5 or 6 AZD1222 recipients tested seropositive. Donors were chiefly white British, with a greater number of females, and clonal diversity was perhaps underestimated.

V gene TRBV19 combines with J gene TRBJ2-5; 9 positions match TRBD1. This specimen was peripheral blood, taken on day 0 of AZD1222 vaccination. The receptor comes from an adult in good health. CDR3 coding DNA: TGTGCCAGTAGTACAGGACAGGGGGAGACCCAGTACTTC. Its protein is CASSTGQGETQYF.